This is a list of T cell receptor beta chains from one sample in a study of cytomegalovirus exposure and HLA in healthy donors. The assay was immunoSEQ multiplex PCR, and TCRdb's table has in-frame clones only and misses some. The sample lists roughly 140,000 clones; about 82% were seen once. Sequencing was carried out using PBMCs. These receptors were collected from a man aged 25 to 40 in good health and CMV-seronegative. CDR3s include the opening cysteine and the closing phenylalanine or tryptophan.

V	J	CDR3
TRBV4-1	TRBJ1-3	CASSQAGQGAGNTIYF
TRBV5-1	TRBJ2-1	CASSLEQGSVHEQFF
TRBV9	TRBJ1-2	CASSPGGAGRSYGYTF
TRBV4-1	TRBJ2-3	CASSWGQGARPFTDTQYF
TRBV18	TRBJ1-5	CASSDGQGLGGPQHF
TRBV9	TRBJ2-3	CASSVEGWGGTDTQYF
TRBV18	TRBJ1-5	CASSPLPGSNQPQHF
TRBV6-6	TRBJ2-5	CASSYSDTQETQYF
TRBV19	TRBJ1-1	CASRITGVSEAFF
TRBV5-1	TRBJ1-1	CASSLQNTEAFF
TRBV7-8	TRBJ2-7	CASSLESLGVAEQYF
TRBV2	TRBJ1-1	CVSSLIEAEAFF
TRBV5-1	TRBJ2-6	CASSTGQSAGANVLTF
TRBV6-5	TRBJ1-6	CASRYEDRPSLALHF
TRBV9	TRBJ1-2	CASSGHRDYGYTF
TRBV19	TRBJ2-2	CASRLLATGGNTGELFF
TRBV7-8	TRBJ1-1	CASSFIFGTEAFF
TRBV7-2	TRBJ2-7	CASSLDPAWSSYEQYF
TRBV5-6	TRBJ2-1	CASSSPGLARVNNEQFF
TRBV7-2	TRBJ2-1	CASSQGGGGALDEQFF
TRBV4-2	TRBJ1-5	CASSFRHDSNQPQHF
TRBV10-3	TRBJ2-7	CAITPGQGVHEQYF
TRBV5-1	TRBJ1-2	CASSLSGGNYGYTF
TRBV19	TRBJ2-1	CASISPGYNEQFF
TRBV2	TRBJ1-1	CASSEARGVSEAFF
TRBV27	TRBJ1-2	CASRSGGSYGYTF
TRBV6-5	TRBJ2-1	CASSSVIAGGQNEQFF
TRBV5-1	TRBJ2-7	CASSEGLAGHYYEQYF
TRBV28	TRBJ2-5	CASGIKGLVQETQYF
TRBV5-1	TRBJ2-1	CASSWDSLNEQFF
TRBV4-1	TRBJ1-1	CASSPPVSTEAFF
TRBV28	TRBJ2-7	CASSLPENIGTGPYF
TRBV19	TRBJ1-1	CASSQQQNTEAFF
TRBV28	TRBJ1-2	CASSTGGYGYTF
TRBV25-1	TRBJ2-7	CASSESSYEQYF
TRBV27	TRBJ2-1	CASRIAGVYNEQFF
TRBV10-3	TRBJ2-6	CAISERVLGGANVLTF
TRBV2	TRBJ2-5	CASSGGGYQETQYF
TRBV5-1	TRBJ2-3	CASSFTGGADTQYF
TRBV9	TRBJ1-3	CASSVAGISGNTIYF
TRBV6-4	TRBJ2-7	CASRVGGDEQYF
TRBV4-2	TRBJ1-1	CASSQVQGLRGDTEAFF
TRBV30	TRBJ1-5	CAWNLGTGQPQHF
TRBV10-3	TRBJ1-5	CAISESDGGGNQPQHF
TRBV2	TRBJ1-2	CASSRTGAVGYTF
TRBV4-2	TRBJ2-3	CASSQVAGGHRDTQYF
TRBV7-6	TRBJ2-5	CASSPLGGFRETQYF
TRBV5-8	TRBJ1-1	CASRLSLATEAFF
TRBV18	TRBJ2-3	CASSTSRLAGGHTQYF
TRBV6-6	TRBJ2-7	CASSYSSAGNLEVYF
TRBV7-9	TRBJ1-2	CASSLLVGERRWDGYTF
TRBV30	TRBJ2-3	CAWRSISGPDTQYF
TRBV27	TRBJ1-2	CASRPGTALNYGYTF
TRBV29-1	TRBJ1-1	CSVVHRRSTEAFF
TRBV29-1	TRBJ2-7	CSFTSGVYEQYF